The clone carrying this TCR beta chain came up a few times. Germline CDR1 is SGHNT and CDR2 is YENEEA. This CDR3 comprises 13 residues. Trimming pared 5 bases from V and 3 bases from J, leaving 8 bases between. These data originate in a study of blood T cell repertoires in COVID-19. Study background: Acute and convalescent COVID-19 samples came from the United States, Italy and Spain. The analysed material was cDNA or gDNA that came from T cells, B-cell-depleted T cells, or PBMCs.

Original processing methods: It was from reference gene primer amplification that nucleated cell counts were estimated. Using immunoSEQ multiplex PCR, the repertoire was profiled, and TCRdb retains in-frame clones only, with some absent. V and J calls and clone size are those listed in that table; D and trimming were worked out from the DNA. The sample comprises under 350,000 clones, about 89% of which are singletons, and about 4.6% rests with the top ten. The V and J genes are TRBV11-3 and TRBJ1-3, with D possibly being TRBD1 (5 bases). The origin of this receptor is a man aged 35 to 55 with acute or convalescent COVID-19. Sequencing was carried out using peripheral blood. The CDR3 sequence: CASSLRVGNTIYF. The CDR3, as DNA: TGTGCCAGCAGCCTCAGGGTTGGAAACACCATATATTTT.